The source of this T cell receptor (beta chain) is a study of T cells in Graves' hyperthyroidism and ophthalmopathy. TCR beta CDR3 regions were amplified from RNA. TCR CDR3 underwent first-round RT-PCR with the HTBI primer set. MiXCR, applied by TCRdb to the multiplex PCR reads, yields one record per CDR3 protein. The top ten hold about 8.3% of the sample, which has around 580,000 distinct CDR3 sequences, 40% to 55% seen once. V was pared by 2 bases and J by 7 bases, with 3 bases between. CDR3 length equals 11 residues. Per germline, CDR1 ENHRY and CDR2 SYGVKD. The definition of stable Graves' hyperthyroidism was no ophthalmopathy progression within 18 months. Newly diagnosed hyperthyroidism patients aged 18 to 65 years had disease lasting under 2 months. It was uncontrolled infection, other autoimmune disease, pregnancy or lactation that excluded patients. Diagnoses were established using clinical symptoms, serum thyroxine and TRAb, thyroid ultrasound and orbital computed tomography.

The sample was peripheral blood or thyroid tissue (not recorded which). This sequence was found in a woman aged 18-29 years with Graves' hyperthyroidism. V and J are TRBV10-3 and TRBJ1-5; D ambiguous. CDR3 in DNA: TGTGCCATCAGTGAGGAGCAGCCCCAGCATTTT. Translation gives CAISEEQPQHF.